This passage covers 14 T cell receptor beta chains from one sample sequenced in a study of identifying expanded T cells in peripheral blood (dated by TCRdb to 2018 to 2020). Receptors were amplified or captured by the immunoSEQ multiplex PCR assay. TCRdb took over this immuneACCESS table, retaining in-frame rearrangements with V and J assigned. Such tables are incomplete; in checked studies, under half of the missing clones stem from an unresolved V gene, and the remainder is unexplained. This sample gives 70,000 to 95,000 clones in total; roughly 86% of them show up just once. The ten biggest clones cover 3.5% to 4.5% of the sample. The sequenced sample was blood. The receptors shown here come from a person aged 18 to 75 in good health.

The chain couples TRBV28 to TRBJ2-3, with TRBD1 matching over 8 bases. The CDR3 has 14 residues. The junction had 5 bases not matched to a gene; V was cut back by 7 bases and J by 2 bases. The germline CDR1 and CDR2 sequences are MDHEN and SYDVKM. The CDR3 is CASIAGGDTDTQYF. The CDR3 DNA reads TGTGCCAGCATCGCAGGGGGCGACACAGATACGCAGTATTTT.

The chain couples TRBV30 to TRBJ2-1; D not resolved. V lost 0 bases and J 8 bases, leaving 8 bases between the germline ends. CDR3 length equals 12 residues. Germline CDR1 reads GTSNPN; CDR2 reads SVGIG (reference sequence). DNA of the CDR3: TGTGCCTGGAGTGTAAGCCCGGATGAGCAGTTCTTC. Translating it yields CAWSVSPDEQFF.

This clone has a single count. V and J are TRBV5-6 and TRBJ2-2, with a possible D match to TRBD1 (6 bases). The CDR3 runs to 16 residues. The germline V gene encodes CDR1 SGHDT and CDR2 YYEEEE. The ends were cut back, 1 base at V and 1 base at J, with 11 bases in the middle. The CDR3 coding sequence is TGTGCCAGCAGCTTGTATGTGACAGGGAACACCGGGGAGCTGTTTTTT. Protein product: CASSLYVTGNTGELFF.

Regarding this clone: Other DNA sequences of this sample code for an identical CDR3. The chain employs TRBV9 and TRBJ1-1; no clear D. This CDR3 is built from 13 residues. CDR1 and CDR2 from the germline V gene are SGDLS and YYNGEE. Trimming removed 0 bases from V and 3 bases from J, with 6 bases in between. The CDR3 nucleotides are TGTGCCAGCAGCGTAGGAGGGTACACTGAAGCTTTCTTT. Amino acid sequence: CASSVGGYTEAFF.

The CDR3 reads CASSQPGGEEGIQYF. The CDR3 DNA reads TGCGCCAGCAGTCAGCCGGGGGGGGAGGAAGGCATTCAGTACTTC. The gene calls are TRBV23-1 and TRBJ2-4, with TRBD2 identical over 8 bases. TRBV23-1 falls under the ORF class, with uncertain function. The CDR3 runs 15 residues. The V segment lost 3 bases and the J segment 9 bases; nucleotides outside the gene matches: 10.

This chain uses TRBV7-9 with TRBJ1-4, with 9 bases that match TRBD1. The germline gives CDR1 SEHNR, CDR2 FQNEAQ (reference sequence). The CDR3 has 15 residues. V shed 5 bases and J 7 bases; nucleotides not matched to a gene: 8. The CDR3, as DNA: TGTGCCAGCAGCCCGTCGGGACAGGGAGGTGAAAAACTGTTTTTT. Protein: CASSPSGQGGEKLFF.

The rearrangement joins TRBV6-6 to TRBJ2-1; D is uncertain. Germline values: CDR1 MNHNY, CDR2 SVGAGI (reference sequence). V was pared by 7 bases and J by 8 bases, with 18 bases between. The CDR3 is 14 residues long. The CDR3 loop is CASTPGQPVDEQFF. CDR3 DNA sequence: TGTGCCAGCACCCCGGGCCAACCCGTAGATGAGCAGTTCTTC.

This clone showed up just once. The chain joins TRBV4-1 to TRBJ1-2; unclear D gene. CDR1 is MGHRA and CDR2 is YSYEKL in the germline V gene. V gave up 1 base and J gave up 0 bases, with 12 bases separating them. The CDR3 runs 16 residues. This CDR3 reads CASSQATHLANYGYTF. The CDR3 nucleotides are TGCGCCAGCAGCCAAGCAACTCACCTAGCTAACTATGGCTACACCTTC.

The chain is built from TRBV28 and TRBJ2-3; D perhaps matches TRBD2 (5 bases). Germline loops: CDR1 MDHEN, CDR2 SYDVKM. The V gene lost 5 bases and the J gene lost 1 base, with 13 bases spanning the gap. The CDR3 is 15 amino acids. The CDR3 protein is CASSPRLIRTDTQYF. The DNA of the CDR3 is TGTGCCAGCAGTCCGCGACTAATACGCACAGATACGCAGTATTTT.

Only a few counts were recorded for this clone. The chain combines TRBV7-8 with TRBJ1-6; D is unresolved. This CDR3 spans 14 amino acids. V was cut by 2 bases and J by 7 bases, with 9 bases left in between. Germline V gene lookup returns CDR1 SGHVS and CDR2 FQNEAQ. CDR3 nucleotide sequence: TGTGCCAGCAGCTTACCGTATCCCAATTCACCCCTCCACTTT. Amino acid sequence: CASSLPYPNSPLHF. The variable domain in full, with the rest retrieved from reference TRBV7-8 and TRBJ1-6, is GAGVSQSPRYKVAKRGQDVALRCDPISGHVSLFWYQQALGQGPEFLTYFQNEAQLDKSGLPSDRFFAERPEGSVSTLKIQRTQQEDSAVYLCASSLPYPNSPLHFGNGTRLTVT.

The CDR3 spells CASTHSAFVVGELFF. Here the CDR3 DNA reads TGTGCCAGCACCCATAGTGCCTTTGTGGTCGGGGAGCTGTTTTTT. The chain joins TRBV28 to TRBJ2-2; D is unclear. V lost 7 bases to trimming and J lost 7 bases, with 19 bases between them. This CDR3 comprises 15 residues. CDR1 is MDHEN, CDR2 SYDVKM, per germline.

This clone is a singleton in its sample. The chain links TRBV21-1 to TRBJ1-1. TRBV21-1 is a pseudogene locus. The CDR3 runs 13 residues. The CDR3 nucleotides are TGTGCCAGCAGCAAACGGGACAACACTGAAGCTTTCTTT. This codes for CASSKRDNTEAFF.

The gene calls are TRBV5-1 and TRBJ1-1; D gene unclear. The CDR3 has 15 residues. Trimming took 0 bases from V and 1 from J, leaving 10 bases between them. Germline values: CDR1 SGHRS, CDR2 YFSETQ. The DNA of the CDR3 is TGCGCCAGCAGCTTGGGGGCCAGGAGGAACACTGAAGCTTTCTTT. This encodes CASSLGARRNTEAFF. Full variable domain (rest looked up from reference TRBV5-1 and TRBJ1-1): KAGVTQTPRYLIKTRGQQVTLSCSPISGHRSVSWYQQTPGQGLQFLFEYFSETQRNKGNFPGRFSGRQFSNSRSEMNVSTLELGDSALYLCASSLGARRNTEAFFGQGTRLTVV.

CDR3: CASSPVLRPSTDTQYF. In DNA form, the CDR3 reads TGTGCCAGCAGCCCAGTACTTAGACCAAGCACAGATACGCAGTATTTT. The J gene is TRBJ2-3, the V gene TRBV28; D uncertain. This CDR3 contains 16 residues. The germline gives CDR1 MDHEN, CDR2 SYDVKM. The ends were cut back, 6 bases at V and 0 bases at J, with 16 bases in the middle.